The sequence of this T cell receptor beta chain was determined in a study of early T cells in non-severe SARS-CoV-2 infection. Study in general: Chains were not paired, and sequencing was done on bulk RNA from unsorted whole blood.

The study, taken as a whole, reports: There was a bias toward anti-spike CD8 responses in VDJdb matching, which missed private and CD4 specificities.

The V and J ends lost 4 bases and 1 base respectively, with 7 bases between them. CDR3 length: 14 residues. Germline CDR1 reads LNHDA; CDR2 reads SQIVND (reference sequence). Attachment of unique molecular identifiers was made to individual cDNA molecules. TCRdb passed the 5' RACE reads through MiXCR, listing each CDR3 protein once. Among roughly 52,000 distinct CDR3 sequences listed, about 6.4% were seen once. This clonotype was found a few times. Its specificity is unknown. This sequence joins TRBV19 and TRBJ2-2, with D perhaps TRBD1 (5 bases). The sequence came from an adult who was a healthcare worker with PCR-confirmed SARS-CoV-2 infection or an uninfected control (not recorded which). Sequenced material: whole blood, taken at baseline. The CDR3 nucleotides are TGTGCCAGTAGTACCCAGGGGAACACCGGGGAGCTGTTTTTT. Protein: CASSTQGNTGELFF.